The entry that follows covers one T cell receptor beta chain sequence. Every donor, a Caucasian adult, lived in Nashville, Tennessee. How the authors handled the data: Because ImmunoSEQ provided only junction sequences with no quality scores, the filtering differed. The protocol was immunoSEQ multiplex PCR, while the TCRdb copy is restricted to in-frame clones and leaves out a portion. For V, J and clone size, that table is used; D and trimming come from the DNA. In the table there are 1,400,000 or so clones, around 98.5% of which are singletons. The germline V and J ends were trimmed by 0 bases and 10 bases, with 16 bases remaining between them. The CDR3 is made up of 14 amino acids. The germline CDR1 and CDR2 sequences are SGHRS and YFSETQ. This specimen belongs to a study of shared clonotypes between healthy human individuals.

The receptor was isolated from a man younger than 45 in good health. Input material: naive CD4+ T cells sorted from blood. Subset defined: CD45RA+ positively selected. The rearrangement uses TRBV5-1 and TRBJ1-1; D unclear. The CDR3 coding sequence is TGCGCCAGCAGCTTGGCAGCCGGGTTCTCAGGAGCTTTCTTT. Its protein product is CASSLAAGFSGAFF.